This TCR beta chain was retrieved from a study of OX40 agonist ivuxolimab in advanced cancers. Describing the broader study: The costimulatory receptor OX40 (CD134) was targeted by ivuxolimab, a fully human IgG2 agonistic monoclonal antibody. A male proportion of approximately 83% and a mean age of 60 years, ranging from 23 to 79, were recorded for the dose-escalation cohort. Partial responses occurred in three dose-escalation patients, of whom one had hepatocellular carcinoma and two had cutaneous melanoma. Peripheral TCRbeta sequencing aimed to test whether ivuxolimab altered TCR sequence diversity and caused clonal T-cell expansion. Among the roughly 50 dose-escalation patients, about 19 had hepatocellular carcinoma, around 15 melanoma, 9 renal cell carcinoma and 9 head and neck cancer. Prior anti-PD-1, anti-PD-L1 or anti-CTLA-4 therapy was permitted, and checkpoint inhibitors had been received by more than 35% of dose-escalation patients. Intravenous ivuxolimab was administered to patients every 2 weeks at six dose levels: 0.01, 0.1, 0.3, 1.5, 3 and 10 mg/kg. The paper covers the monotherapy dose-escalation part of the phase I ivuxolimab trial, which included N of about 50 patients. The paper as a whole reports these results and caveats: At doses of 0.1 to 3.0 mg/kg, clonal expansion of both CD4+ and CD8+ T cells in blood was seen between baseline and week 6. After ivuxolimab, more expanded clones were found on average in CD8+ T cells than in CD4+ T cells. The antigen specificity of the clonally expanded peripheral T cells was not determined. Low levels of normalized T-cell clonal expansion were also seen in some nonresponding patients. In the 0.1-3.0 mg/kg groups, partial responders were among the patients with the lowest normalized peripheral clonal expansion, particularly in CD8+ T cells.

Genomic DNA was isolated from the sorted cells so that the TCRbeta CDR3 region could be sequenced. The immunoSEQ Assay was used to sequence the TCRbeta CDR3 regions. Imported from immuneACCESS, the table was reduced by TCRdb to in-frame sequences with V and J called. These copies leave out some clones; in studies compared against another copy, an unresolved V gene accounts for under half, and the cause of the remainder is not known. The sample table holds around 50,000 clones, of which more than 65% were seen once. Of the sample, about 1.9% is held by the ten largest clones. The trial excluded patients who had a history of autoimmune disease or were on systemic immunosuppression. Peripheral blood for TCR sequencing was collected from all dose cohorts at baseline, on cycle 4 day 1, and on cycle 7 day 1. The samples were taken from a phase I, first-in-human, multicenter, open-label dose-escalation trial of ivuxolimab. Adults with locally advanced or metastatic head and neck squamous cell, hepatocellular, melanoma or renal cell carcinoma were enrolled in the trial. Before TCR sequencing, CD4+ T cells and CD8+ T cells were sorted from peripheral blood as separate populations.

The germline V gene provides CDR1 MDHEN and CDR2 SYDVKM. V is reduced by 7 bases and J by 4 bases, leaving a spacing of 10 bases between them. The CDR3 numbers 12 residues from cysteine through phenylalanine. This entry keeps only the CDR3 DNA: 36 bases, framed from base 1. In this sample, this clone turned up once. The clone's antigen remains unknown. No much larger clone exists at a distance of one base, and base qualities are not known. The input for sequencing was CD4+ or CD8+ T cells sorted from blood, taken in a trial of the OX40 agonist ivuxolimab. This receptor chain uses TRBV28 and TRBJ1-2; the D gene identity is not certain. This sequence originates from an adult with an advanced solid tumor such as melanoma, head and neck, liver or kidney cancer. The CDR3 region: CASTPGSYGYTF. The DNA sequence is TGTGCCAGCACTCCCGGCAGCTATGGCTACACCTTC.